The clone carrying this T cell receptor (beta chain) turned up a few times. The antigen is undetermined. CDR1 is DFQATT and CDR2 is SNEGSKA in the germline V gene (reference sequence). Germline trimming cut 5 bases from V and 4 bases from J; bases unmatched to any gene: 11. The length of the CDR3 is 15 residues. Quantitative 5'-RACE was performed with molecular barcodes, and it yielded the TCR beta libraries. One entry per CDR3 protein results from TCRdb running MiXCR on the 5' RACE reads. Here the sample spans 200,000 to 250,000 distinct CDR3 sequences, approximately 20% being singletons. This specimen belongs to a study of CD8 T cells in ankylosing spondylitis. Broader study findings: Disease-associated clonotypes exhibited CD8+ identity and were relatively infrequent in peripheral blood. A TCR beta motif made of fewer than ten highly homologous variants seemed typical of ankylosing spondylitis blood. Significant enrichment of disease-linked clones was reported in matched ankylosing spondylitis synovial fluid. Prior work had noted some motif variants in reactive arthritis blood and synovial fluid.

This TCR was recovered from a male donor with ankylosing spondylitis. This chain uses TRBV20-1 with TRBJ1-5, with TRBD1 matching 7 bases. Sequenced material: blood, either unsorted or a sorted T cell fraction (not recorded which). CDR3 sequence (DNA): TGCAGTGCTTCGGATTGGAGGGGGCTTAATCAGCCCCAGCATTTT. Translating gives CSASDWRGLNQPQHF.